The 24 T cell receptor beta chains listed next were all sequenced from one sample in a study of T cells in Graves' hyperthyroidism and ophthalmopathy. RNA transcripts were the template for amplifying TCR beta CDR3 regions. An initial round of RT-PCR targeting the TCR CDR3 relied on the HTBI primer set. TCRdb passed the multiplex PCR reads through MiXCR, listing each CDR3 protein once. The sample holds 500,000 to 800,000 distinct CDR3 sequences, about 14% seen once. The sequencing input was blood. The receptors originated from a woman in her 50s with Graves' ophthalmopathy.

V usage is TRBV9 and J usage is TRBJ2-2, with 7 bases fitting TRBD1. There are 19 residues in the CDR3. V shed 4 bases, J shed 0 bases, and the junction held 15 bases outside the gene matches. Germline CDR1 is SGDLS and CDR2 is YYNGEE. The CDR3 nucleotides read TGTGCCAGCAGCCCCCCCCTCCGGACAGGCTACACGAACACCGGGGAGCTGTTTTTT. Encoded protein: CASSPPLRTGYTNTGELFF.

At least ten counts were recorded for this clonotype. This sequence joins TRBV20-1 and TRBJ1-1; tentatively, D is TRBD1 (5 bases). CDR1 and CDR2 from the germline V gene are DFQATT and SNEGSKA (reference sequence). The CDR3 contains 13 residues. Deletions cut 5 bases from V and 1 base from J, with 11 bases between. The CDR3 sequence is CSALRDPNTEAFF. The CDR3 bases are TGCAGTGCTCTTCGGGACCCGAACACTGAAGCTTTCTTT.

There are a few counts of this clonotype. The junction shows a germline mismatch at one end, possibly a read error. The rearrangement joins TRBV6-2 or TRBV6-3 to TRBJ2-1; 8 bases are shared with TRBD2. Germline V gene lookup returns CDR1 MNHEY and CDR2 SVGEGT. This CDR3 has 14 residues. The CDR3 DNA follows: TGTGCCAGCACTTACGGGAGGGCCAGGGGTGAGCAGTTCTTC. As protein: CASTYGRARGEQFF.

This clonotype was counted many times. V gene TRBV5-1 combines with J gene TRBJ2-7; 7 nucleotides align to TRBD1. CDR3 length equals 15 residues. The junction had 7 bases not matched to a gene; V was cut back by 1 base and J by 3 bases. The germline V gene encodes CDR1 SGHRS and CDR2 YFSETQ. The CDR3: CASSLLVGQDYEQYF. DNA for the CDR3: TGCGCCAGCAGCTTGTTGGTCGGACAGGACTACGAGCAGTACTTC. Using reference TRBV5-1 and TRBJ2-7 for the parts outside the CDR3, the full variable domain is KAGVTQTPRYLIKTRGQQVTLSCSPISGHRSVSWYQQTPGQGLQFLFEYFSETQRNKGNFPGRFSGRQFSNSRSEMNVSTLELGDSALYLCASSLLVGQDYEQYFGPGTRLTVT.

This clonotype came up many times. The chain has TRBV3-1 and TRBJ1-1; 8 nucleotides line up with TRBD1. J lost 4 bases, V lost 1 base, and 2 bases had no gene match. CDR1 LGHDT and CDR2 YNNKEL come from the germline V gene (reference sequence). This CDR3 is 14 amino acids long. This CDR3 reads CASSQVTGGTEAFF. In DNA, the CDR3 is TGTGCCAGCAGCCAAGTTACAGGGGGCACTGAAGCTTTCTTT.

This clonotype was observed at least ten times. The chain links TRBV19 to TRBJ2-1; the match to TRBD2 covers 7 bases. Germline V gene lookup returns CDR1 LNHDA and CDR2 SQIVND (reference sequence). The junction had 9 bases not matched to a gene; V was cut back by 5 bases and J by 5 bases. This CDR3 is built from 15 residues. The CDR3 reads CASSQAAGTNNEQFF. The CDR3 nucleotides read TGTGCCAGTAGTCAGGCAGCGGGAACAAACAATGAGCAGTTCTTC.

This clonotype has just a few counts. The genes are TRBV14 and TRBJ1-1; no reliable D call. The germline gives CDR1 SGHDN, CDR2 FVKESK. Trimming removed 1 base from V and 7 bases from J, with 4 bases in between. The CDR3 has 11 residues. CDR3 protein: CASSQVGEAFF. For the CDR3, the DNA is TGTGCCAGCAGCCAAGTGGGTGAAGCTTTCTTT.

The table lists this clonotype with a few counts. This chain uses TRBV11-2 with TRBJ2-2; D not resolved. The ends were cut back, 2 bases at V and 2 bases at J, with 18 bases in the middle. This CDR3 contains 18 residues. Germline loops: CDR1 SGHAT, CDR2 FQNNGV. CDR3 amino acids: CASSLSLLGGSNTGELFF. The DNA for the CDR3 is TGTGCCAGCAGCTTATCGTTGTTGGGCGGCTCTAACACCGGGGAGCTGTTTTTT. Full variable domain (rest looked up from reference TRBV11-2 and TRBJ2-2): EAGVAQSPRYKIIEKRQSVAFWCNPISGHATLYWYQQILGQGPKLLIQFQNNGVVDDSQLPKDRFSAERLKGVDSTLKIQPAKLEDSAVYLCASSLSLLGGSNTGELFFGEGSRLTVL.

The chain joins TRBV11-3 to TRBJ2-2; tentatively, D is TRBD2 (5 bases). Deletions cut 1 base from V and 1 base from J, with 7 bases between. The length of the CDR3 is 15 residues. Germline V gene lookup returns CDR1 SGHNT and CDR2 YENEEA. CDR3 in amino acids: CASSLGGQNTGELFF. In DNA form, the CDR3 reads TGTGCCAGCAGCTTAGGCGGGCAGAACACCGGGGAGCTGTTTTTT.

This clonotype was observed many times. V gene TRBV7-2 combines with J gene TRBJ2-1; TRBD2 might be the D (6 bases). Trimming pared 1 base from V and 2 bases from J, leaving 18 bases between. This CDR3 region has 18 residues. From germline, CDR1 is SGHTA and CDR2 FQGNSA. The CDR3 sequence: CASSLVGWRESAYNEQFF. CDR3 DNA sequence: TGTGCCAGCAGCTTAGTCGGATGGAGGGAGTCCGCCTACAATGAGCAGTTCTTC.

This clonotype was observed many times. The V and J genes are TRBV15 and TRBJ2-3, with 11 bases lining up with TRBD2. Germline V gene data show CDR1 as LNHNV and CDR2 as YYDKDF (reference sequence). V lost 3 bases to trimming and J lost 1 base; unmatched junction nucleotides: 9. The CDR3 totals 18 residues. CDR3 bases: TGTGCCACCAGCAGGAAAGGGACTAGCGGCCGACGCACAGATACGCAGTATTTT. Its translation: CATSRKGTSGRRTDTQYF.

This clonotype has at least ten counts. The chain uses TRBV7-9 and TRBJ1-2, with D perhaps matching TRBD1 (6 bases). Trimming cost V 5 bases and J 6 bases, with 19 bases left between them. Germline lookup yields CDR1 SEHNR and CDR2 FQNEAQ (reference sequence). The CDR3 extends over 15 amino acids. CDR3 DNA sequence: TGTGCCAGCAGCCCACGGGGGGCCCGACGTCATGGCTACACCTTC. It is translated as CASSPRGARRHGYTF.

This clonotype was seen a handful of times. The chain couples TRBV7-3 to TRBJ2-3; possibly TRBD2 for D (5 bases). The CDR3 is made up of 15 amino acids. Deletions cut 3 bases from V and 0 bases from J, with 10 bases between. CDR1 SGHTA and CDR2 FQGTGA come from the germline V gene. The CDR3 sequence is CASSFSGGSTDTQYF. As DNA, the CDR3 is TGTGCCAGCAGCTTTTCCGGAGGAAGCACAGATACGCAGTATTTT.

The V gene is TRBV4-2, the J gene TRBJ1-3, with 9 bases identical to TRBD1. The CDR3 extends over 20 amino acids. V trimming: 0 bases; J trimming: 0 bases; junction bases outside the gene matches: 12. From germline, CDR1 is LGHNA and CDR2 YNFKEQ. CDR3 sequence reads: CASSQDVPGQGRFSGNTIYF. In DNA form, the CDR3 reads TGTGCCAGCAGCCAAGACGTACCGGGACAGGGTCGATTCTCTGGAAACACCATATATTTT.

This sequence joins TRBV6-2 or TRBV6-3 and TRBJ2-5; D ambiguous. The CDR3 has 14 residues. Deletions cut 5 bases from V and 7 bases from J, with 17 bases between. CDR1 is MNHEY and CDR2 is SVGEGT in the germline V gene. The CDR3 nucleotides are TGTGCCAGCAGTCTCGCCACCTTGGATAGGACCCAGTACTTC. It translates to CASSLATLDRTQYF.

This clonotype has ten or more counts. The genes are TRBV27 and TRBJ2-1; 10 positions match TRBD2. Looked up from germline, CDR1 is MNHEY and CDR2 is SMNVEV (reference sequence). The CDR3 has 17 residues. V lost 2 bases, J lost 5 bases, and 9 bases stayed unmatched. The CDR3 sequence: CASSLSVVLAGDNEQFF. DNA of the CDR3: TGTGCCAGCAGTTTAAGTGTGGTTCTAGCGGGAGACAATGAGCAGTTCTTC.

Ten or more counts support this clonotype. The chain recombines TRBV2 with TRBJ2-1; 10 positions match TRBD2. Per the germline V gene, CDR1 is SNHLY and CDR2 is FYNNEI. V trimming: 10 bases; J trimming: 6 bases; junction bases outside the gene matches: 9. CDR3 length: 14 amino acids. Here the CDR3 DNA reads TGTGCCATTCCGGGACTAGCGTCAAGCAATGAGCAGTTCTTC. It is translated as CAIPGLASSNEQFF. Full variable domain (outside the CDR3, taken from reference TRBV2 and TRBJ2-1): EPEVTQTPSHQVTQMGQEVILRCVPISNHLYFYWYRQILGQKVEFLVSFYNNEISEKSEIFDDQFSVERPDGSNFTLKIRSTKLEDSAMYFCAIPGLASSNEQFFGPGTRLTVL.

V gene TRBV13 combines with J gene TRBJ2-2, with D maybe TRBD2 (5 bases). Deletions cut 5 bases from V and 4 bases from J, with 14 bases between. The CDR3 runs 15 residues. Germline V gives CDR1 PRHDT, CDR2 FYEKMQ (reference sequence). CDR3 in DNA: TGTGCCAGCAGCCCCCCCCGGGGATCCACCGGGGAGCTGTTTTTT. Protein: CASSPPRGSTGELFF.

This clonotype was observed at least ten times. J is TRBJ2-1 and V is TRBV7-3, with D hard to call. Trimming left V 6 bases short and J 7 bases short, with 16 bases between. This CDR3 is built from 14 residues. Germline V CDR1 and CDR2: SGHTA, FQGTGA. CDR3 sequence reads: CASRQSPSSNEQFF. CDR3 coding DNA: TGTGCCAGCAGACAAAGCCCTTCGTCTAATGAGCAGTTCTTC.

This clonotype has ten or more counts. The chain's CDR3 is CSGYLMRQETQYF. The CDR3 DNA sequence: TGCAGTGGCTACCTTATGCGGCAAGAGACCCAGTACTTC. The V call is TRBV20-1, the J call TRBJ2-5, with unresolved D. The CDR3 length is 13 residues. From germline, CDR1 is DFQATT and CDR2 SNEGSKA (reference sequence). V lost 7 bases, J lost 2 bases, and 14 bases lay in between.

The J gene is TRBJ1-5, the V gene TRBV25-1; D unclear. CDR3 length equals 14 residues. The ends were cut back, 4 bases at V and 2 bases at J, with 9 bases in the middle. CDR1 is MGHDK and CDR2 is SYGVNS in the germline V gene. CDR3 coding DNA: TGTGCCAGCAGTGGAGGGTCGGGCAATCAGCCCCAGCATTTT. The encoded protein is CASSGGSGNQPQHF.

This clonotype was counted at least ten times. This sequence joins TRBV11-1 and TRBJ1-1; D is undetermined. In germline, CDR1 is SGHAT, CDR2 FQDESV (reference sequence). V was cut by 3 bases and J by 1 base, with 9 bases left in between. The CDR3 is made up of 14 amino acids. For the CDR3, the DNA is TGTGCCAGCAGCTTTGGCAGGAGGAACACTGAAGCTTTCTTT. Translating gives CASSFGRRNTEAFF.

This chain joins TRBV20-1 and TRBJ2-7; 12 positions match TRBD1. Unmatched junction bases numbered 11, after V lost 6 bases and J lost 5 bases. The CDR3 totals 15 residues. The germline V gene has CDR1 DFQATT and CDR2 SNEGSKA (reference sequence). CDR3 sequence reads: CSAKTVGQGADEQYF. The CDR3 DNA follows: TGCAGTGCCAAGACGGTGGGACAGGGGGCCGACGAGCAGTACTTC.

This clonotype has at least ten counts. The V gene is TRBV11-2, the J gene TRBJ2-5; 13 bases line up with TRBD2. The CDR3 covers 17 residues. J gave up 4 bases and V 1 base, and 6 bases lay outside the gene matches. In germline, CDR1 is SGHAT, CDR2 FQNNGV. This CDR3 reads CASSLGGLAGEGETQYF. CDR3 sequence (DNA): TGTGCCAGCAGCTTAGGAGGACTAGCGGGAGAAGGAGAGACCCAGTACTTC. The full variable domain, with the rest looked up from reference TRBV11-2 and TRBJ2-5, is EAGVAQSPRYKIIEKRQSVAFWCNPISGHATLYWYQQILGQGPKLLIQFQNNGVVDDSQLPKDRFSAERLKGVDSTLKIQPAKLEDSAVYLCASSLGGLAGEGETQYFGPGTRLLVL.